This entry lists 32 T cell receptor beta chains sequenced from one sample in a study of radiation and T cells in renal cell carcinoma. Time point here: baseline pretreatment blood. The treatment: 15 Gy SBRT to primary tumor, nephrectomy 4 weeks later. TCRdb keeps only in-frame clones here, not all; method: immunoSEQ multiplex PCR. The sample consists of 95,000 to 150,000 clones, approximately 80% of them appearing once. The starting material was blood, obtained from a patient whose treatment included radiotherapy and nephrectomy. These receptors came from a woman aged 55-69 years with renal cell carcinoma.

This clone was recorded a few times. This chain joins TRBV2 and TRBJ1-2; TRBD1 is a possible D gene (5 bases). V dropped 5 bases and J dropped 4 bases, with 17 bases sitting between them. CDR1 is SNHLY, CDR2 FYNNEI, per germline. The CDR3 length is 15 residues. Here the CDR3 DNA reads TGTGCCAGCAGTAAAGACTCCGGGACTTTCTATGGCTACACCTTC. It codes for CASSKDSGTFYGYTF.

In its sample, this clone was seen once. The chain has TRBV15 and TRBJ1-2; D is uncertain. The ends were cut back, 10 bases at V and 2 bases at J, with 14 bases in the middle. Germline CDR1 is LNHNV and CDR2 is YYDKDF (reference sequence). The CDR3 consists of 13 residues. CDR3 region: CAISHGSNYGYTF. CDR3 nucleotide sequence: TGTGCCATCTCACACGGGAGCAACTATGGCTACACCTTC.

The rearrangement joins TRBV5-1 to TRBJ2-5; unclear D gene. The CDR3 contains 13 residues. V was clipped by 0 bases and J by 4 bases, with 7 bases between them. From germline, CDR1 is SGHRS and CDR2 YFSETQ. The CDR3 sequence is CASSLALGETQYF. The CDR3 coding sequence is TGCGCCAGCAGCTTGGCCCTCGGAGAGACCCAGTACTTC.

The chain combines TRBV7-2 with TRBJ1-1; no firm D call. The CDR3 has 14 residues. V was clipped by 5 bases and J by 5 bases, with 15 bases between them. The germline V gene encodes CDR1 SGHTA and CDR2 FQGNSA. CDR3: CASSLSFSGTEAFF. CDR3 coding DNA: TGTGCCAGCAGCCTATCCTTTTCCGGGACTGAAGCTTTCTTT.

Regarding this clone: This specimen includes other DNA sequences encoding the same CDR3. The chain employs TRBV19 and TRBJ1-1; D unclear. CDR1 is LNHDA and CDR2 is SQIVND in the germline V gene (reference sequence). V was trimmed by 2 bases and J by 0 bases, leaving 4 bases between them. This CDR3 region has 13 residues. CDR3 sequence (DNA): TGTGCCAGTAGTATATCCGTGAACACTGAAGCTTTCTTT. Translation gives CASSISVNTEAFF.

The chain carries TRBV6-6 and TRBJ1-5; maybe TRBD1 (5 bases). The CDR3 has 14 amino acids. The germline V gene has CDR1 MNHNY and CDR2 SVGAGI (reference sequence). Trimming cost V 6 bases and J 4 bases, with 13 bases left between them. CDR3 region: CASSGRGLNQPQHF. The CDR3 nucleotides are TGTGCCAGCAGCGGCCGGGGGTTAAATCAGCCCCAGCATTTT.

V is TRBV5-5 and J is TRBJ1-4; 8 positions match TRBD1. The trim removed 4 bases at V and 6 bases at J, leaving 8 bases unmatched. The CDR3 extends over 15 amino acids. The germline CDR1 and CDR2 sequences are SGHKS and YYEKEE (reference sequence). CDR3 bases: TGTGCCAGCAGCCCAATAGGACAGGGCGATGAAAAACTGTTTTTT. Amino acid sequence: CASSPIGQGDEKLFF.

The V call is TRBV11-2, the J call TRBJ1-2; D perhaps matches TRBD1 (6 bases). Germline V CDR1 and CDR2: SGHAT, FQNNGV. The CDR3 has 13 residues. Deletions cut 5 bases from V and 6 bases from J, with 13 bases between. The CDR3 region is CASSRTVPNGYTF. CDR3 coding DNA: TGTGCCAGCAGCCGGACAGTACCGAATGGCTACACCTTC.

A remark on this clone: The sample carries other DNA sequences with the same CDR3. V and J are TRBV4-1 and TRBJ1-1; D remains ambiguous. The V gene's germline CDR1 is MGHRA and CDR2 YSYEKL. Trimming left V 1 base short and J 0 bases short, with 9 bases between. The CDR3 runs to 15 residues. CDR3: CASSQGGLMNTEAFF. CDR3 coding DNA: TGCGCCAGCAGCCAAGGAGGGCTTATGAACACTGAAGCTTTCTTT.

This clone was seen once. The J gene is TRBJ1-2, the V gene TRBV2; D not resolved. CDR1 is SNHLY, CDR2 FYNNEI, per germline. This CDR3 has 14 residues. Between the trimmed V and J ends, which lost 3 bases and 7 bases, there was a span of 15 bases. The CDR3 protein is CASSEDRTLGGYTF. CDR3 sequence (DNA): TGTGCCAGCAGTGAGGACCGGACTTTGGGTGGCTACACCTTC.

The V gene is TRBV5-8, the J gene TRBJ2-1; 8 nucleotides line up with TRBD1. Unmatched junction bases numbered 10, after V lost 5 bases and J lost 6 bases. The CDR3 has 15 amino acids. Germline assignment: CDR1 SGHTS and CDR2 YDEGEE. This chain's CDR3 is CASRPGQVFSNEQFF. In DNA form, the CDR3 reads TGTGCCAGCAGACCGGGACAGGTATTCTCCAATGAGCAGTTCTTC.

V gene TRBV11-2 combines with J gene TRBJ1-3; the D gene is possibly TRBD1 (5 bases). Trimming cost V 0 bases and J 7 bases, with 13 bases left between them. Germline V lookup: CDR1 SGHAT, CDR2 FQNNGV. The CDR3 has 15 residues. CDR3 nucleotide sequence: TGTGCCAGCAGCTTAGAGTGGGGGACGTTGAACACCATATATTTT. Encoded protein: CASSLEWGTLNTIYF.

Details on this clone: In the same sample, other DNA sequences code for this CDR3. V and J are TRBV10-3 and TRBJ1-1; D is ambiguous. The V gene's germline CDR1 is ENHRY and CDR2 SYGVKD. V dropped 3 bases and J dropped 7 bases, with 6 bases sitting between them. This CDR3 has 11 amino acids. The CDR3 sequence: CAISEGIEAFF. The CDR3 coding sequence is TGTGCCATCAGTGAAGGGATTGAAGCTTTCTTT.

The chain is built from TRBV29-1 and TRBJ2-1; 7 positions match TRBD2. CDR3 size: 15 residues. Germline lookup yields CDR1 SQVTM and CDR2 ANQGSEA. The J segment lost 7 bases and the V segment lost 7 bases, leaving 16 bases of the junction unmatched. This CDR3 reads CSGIPLADPRNEQFF. As DNA, the CDR3 is TGCAGCGGAATTCCTCTAGCGGACCCAAGGAATGAGCAGTTCTTC.

The chain is built from TRBV7-9 and TRBJ1-5; D ambiguous. V lost 2 bases and J 4 bases, leaving 9 bases between the germline ends. The length of the CDR3 is 14 residues. CDR1 SEHNR and CDR2 FQNEAQ come from the germline V gene (reference sequence). The DNA for the CDR3 is TGTGCCAGCAGCTTATTGGGAGGTAATCAGCCCCAGCATTTT. Its translation: CASSLLGGNQPQHF.

This clone is a singleton in its sample. This chain links TRBV28 with TRBJ1-2, with D perhaps matching TRBD1 (5 bases). Per germline, CDR1 MDHEN and CDR2 SYDVKM. The germline V and J ends were trimmed by 4 bases and 7 bases, with 13 bases remaining between them. This CDR3 spans 13 amino acids. CDR3 nucleotides: TGTGCCAGCAGTTCGACAGTTGGTGGTGGCTACACCTTC. This encodes CASSSTVGGGYTF.

This rearrangement joins TRBV19 to TRBJ2-6; D gene ambiguous. The germline gives CDR1 LNHDA, CDR2 SQIVND (reference sequence). The CDR3 runs 14 residues. With 3 bases removed from V and 4 bases from J, the gap between germline ends came to 7 bases. The CDR3 sequence: CASSIPDGANVLTF. Here the CDR3 DNA reads TGTGCCAGTAGTATCCCTGACGGGGCCAACGTCCTGACTTTC.

This clone was seen only a few times. The V and J genes are TRBV5-1 and TRBJ1-6, with D perhaps matching TRBD1 (5 bases). Germline V gene data show CDR1 as SGHRS and CDR2 as YFSETQ. The CDR3 has 14 residues. Trimming cost V 0 bases and J 9 bases, with 10 bases left between them. The CDR3 DNA sequence: TGCGCCAGCAGCTTGGGCAGGGAAACTTCACCCCTCCACTTT. Protein: CASSLGRETSPLHF. Full variable domain (rest looked up from reference TRBV5-1 and TRBJ1-6): KAGVTQTPRYLIKTRGQQVTLSCSPISGHRSVSWYQQTPGQGLQFLFEYFSETQRNKGNFPGRFSGRQFSNSRSEMNVSTLELGDSALYLCASSLGRETSPLHFGNGTRLTVT.

Remarks on this clone: Additional DNA sequences in this sample encode the identical CDR3. The gene calls are TRBV10-3 and TRBJ2-3, with D hard to call. V dropped 0 bases and J dropped 7 bases, with 8 bases sitting between them. Germline CDR1 reads ENHRY; CDR2 reads SYGVKD. This CDR3 comprises 13 residues. The CDR3 bases are TGTGCCATCAGTGAGTCGGAACGCAATACGCAGTATTTT. It yields the protein CAISESERNTQYF.

This chain uses TRBV5-5 with TRBJ2-3; D unresolved. The ends were cut back, 0 bases at V and 2 bases at J, with 7 bases in the middle. This CDR3 spans 14 amino acids. Per the germline V gene, CDR1 is SGHKS and CDR2 is YYEKEE (reference sequence). CDR3: CASSLDRVTDTQYF. CDR3 bases: TGTGCCAGCAGCTTGGATAGGGTCACAGATACGCAGTATTTT.

The chain joins TRBV5-1 to TRBJ1-3; 8 bases fit TRBD1. From germline, CDR1 is SGHRS and CDR2 YFSETQ. There are 16 residues in the CDR3. After removal of 3 bases from V and 4 bases from J, the junction contained 9 bases not matched to a gene. In DNA form, the CDR3 reads TGCGCCAGCAGCTCGCAACGGGACAGGTCCGGAAACACCATATATTTT. This gives the protein CASSSQRDRSGNTIYF.

The gene calls are TRBV7-2 and TRBJ2-5, with D possibly being TRBD1 (5 bases). Trimming removed 5 bases from V and 5 bases from J, with 12 bases in between. CDR3 length: 13 residues. CDR1 and CDR2 from the germline V gene are SGHTA and FQGNSA. CDR3: CASSTRVGETQYF. The DNA for the CDR3 is TGTGCCAGCAGCACCAGGGTGGGGGAGACCCAGTACTTC.

The rearrangement joins TRBV28 to TRBJ1-1; D is undetermined. Germline-derived CDR1 and CDR2 are MDHEN and SYDVKM. Trimming took off 9 bases at V and 4 bases at J, with 18 bases between the two ends. The CDR3 is made up of 14 amino acids. CDR3 sequence (DNA): TGTGCCAGTACGACGATGGGCTCGGGCACTGAAGCTTTCTTT. Translating gives CASTTMGSGTEAFF. The variable domain in full, with the rest retrieved from reference TRBV28 and TRBJ1-1, is DVKVTQSSRYLVKRTGEKVFLECVQDMDHENMFWYRQDPGLGLRLIYFSYDVKMKEKGDIPEGYSVSREKKERFSLILESASTNQTSMYLCASTTMGSGTEAFFGQGTRLTVV.

This clone was counted a single time. The chain links TRBV9 to TRBJ2-3, with 7 bases matching TRBD2. The CDR3 totals 15 residues. Germline trimming cut 2 bases from V and 1 base from J; bases unmatched to any gene: 4. The germline gives CDR1 SGDLS, CDR2 YYNGEE. The CDR3 DNA is TGTGCCAGCAGCGTCAGCGGGGTAGGCACAGATACGCAGTATTTT. Translating gives CASSVSGVGTDTQYF.

The chain recombines TRBV6-5 with TRBJ2-2; unclear D gene. CDR1 MNHEY and CDR2 SVGAGI come from the germline V gene. The CDR3 sequence is 13 residues long. Trimming took off 6 bases at V and 3 bases at J, with 8 bases between the two ends. CDR3 bases: TGTGCCAGCAGCCAACTCCACACCGGGGAGCTGTTTTTT. Translating it yields CASSQLHTGELFF.

The rearrangement joins TRBV11-2 to TRBJ2-2; D tentatively fits TRBD1 or TRBD2 (7 bases each). The CDR3 runs 15 residues. Trimming took off 3 bases at V and 4 bases at J, with 12 bases between the two ends. The germline CDR1 and CDR2 sequences are SGHAT and FQNNGV. Here the CDR3 DNA reads TGTGCCAGCAGCTTGGCAGGGGGGGGCACCGGGGAGCTGTTTTTT. This codes for CASSLAGGGTGELFF.

This sequence joins TRBV27 and TRBJ1-6, with D perhaps TRBD1 (6 bases). The V end lost 3 bases, the J end lost 7 bases, and 13 bases lay between the germline ends. Germline V gene data show CDR1 as MNHEY and CDR2 as SMNVEV (reference sequence). This CDR3 is 15 amino acids long. CDR3 loop: CASSFSPDSNSPLHF. DNA for the CDR3: TGTGCCAGCAGTTTTTCACCGGACAGCAATTCACCCCTCCACTTT.

The chain uses TRBV4-2 and TRBJ1-5; unclear D gene. V lost 2 bases to trimming and J lost 9 bases, with 8 bases between them. This CDR3 comprises 12 residues. Looked up from germline, CDR1 is LGHNA and CDR2 is YNFKEQ. The CDR3 sequence is CASSQSGRPQHF. CDR3 nucleotide sequence: TGTGCCAGCAGCCAAAGCGGGCGGCCCCAGCATTTT.

The chain links TRBV9 to TRBJ2-7, with 8 bases fitting TRBD1. V lost 4 bases to trimming and J lost 2 bases; unmatched junction nucleotides: 5. The length of the CDR3 is 14 residues. Germline CDR1 and CDR2: SGDLS and YYNGEE. The chain's CDR3 is CASSPSTGAYEQYF. The CDR3 nucleotides are TGTGCCAGCAGCCCTTCGACAGGGGCCTACGAGCAGTACTTC.

The chain couples TRBV20-1 to TRBJ1-1; unclear D gene. V was clipped by 6 bases and J by 11 bases, with 7 bases between them. The CDR3 consists of 8 residues. Germline CDR1 reads DFQATT; CDR2 reads SNEGSKA (reference sequence). CDR3 amino acids: CSALEAFF. The CDR3 nucleotides read TGCAGTGCCCTCGAGGCTTTCTTT.

This chain joins TRBV2 and TRBJ1-1, with 7 bases lining up with TRBD1. The V segment lost 6 bases and the J segment 6 bases; nucleotides outside the gene matches: 4. The CDR3 has 12 amino acids. Germline V gene lookup returns CDR1 SNHLY and CDR2 FYNNEI. CDR3 DNA: TGTGCCAGCAGGGGACAGATCCCTGAAGCTTTCTTT. This encodes CASRGQIPEAFF.

The rearrangement uses TRBV7-8 and TRBJ2-1; 9 bases align to TRBD2. Germline V gene lookup returns CDR1 SGHVS and CDR2 FQNEAQ. V shed 5 bases and J 8 bases; nucleotides not matched to a gene: 10. The CDR3 sequence is 15 residues long. The CDR3 DNA follows: TGTGCCAGCAGCCGAGATGGGACTAGCAACGATGAGCAGTTCTTC. Its translation: CASSRDGTSNDEQFF.